Shown below are 8 T cell receptor beta chains from a single sample sequenced in a study of siplizumab effects on memory and regulatory T cells. Method: immunoSEQ multiplex PCR; TCRdb's copy keeps in-frame clones and lacks some. The sample holds about 50,000 clones, 93% seen once. The sequencing input was CD8+ T cells sorted from blood. The receptors here all came from a human donor in good health.

V is TRBV27 and J is TRBJ1-5, with D perhaps matching TRBD1 (5 bases). Germline V CDR1 and CDR2: MNHEY, SMNVEV (reference sequence). V lost 5 bases to trimming and J lost 5 bases, with 13 bases between them. The CDR3 contains 14 residues. CDR3 sequence: CASSKRGTDQPQHF. CDR3 DNA sequence: TGTGCCAGCAGTAAGAGGGGCACTGATCAGCCCCAGCATTTT.

J is TRBJ2-1 and V is TRBV28, with D tentatively TRBD2 (6 bases). V lost 8 bases, J lost 7 bases, and 12 bases lay in between. CDR1 and CDR2 from the germline V gene are MDHEN and SYDVKM. This CDR3 is 12 amino acids long. The CDR3 DNA sequence: TGTGCCAGCCAAATAGGGAGGAATGAGCAGTTCTTC. It codes for CASQIGRNEQFF. The whole variable domain, filled in from reference TRBV28 and TRBJ2-1, reads DVKVTQSSRYLVKRTGEKVFLECVQDMDHENMFWYRQDPGLGLRLIYFSYDVKMKEKGDIPEGYSVSREKKERFSLILESASTNQTSMYLCASQIGRNEQFFGPGTRLTVL.

The chain recombines TRBV13 with TRBJ1-1, with 7 bases identical to TRBD1. The CDR3 extends over 15 amino acids. Trimming cost V 5 bases and J 1 base; bases outside gene matches: 7. Germline V lookup: CDR1 PRHDT, CDR2 FYEKMQ (reference sequence). Here the CDR3 reads CASSAETGPNTEAFF. The CDR3 coding sequence is TGTGCCAGCAGCGCCGAGACAGGGCCGAACACTGAAGCTTTCTTT. The whole variable domain, remainder taken from reference TRBV13 and TRBJ1-1, is AAGVIQSPRHLIKEKRETATLKCYPIPRHDTVYWYQQGPGQDPQFLISFYEKMQSDKGSIPDRFSAQQFSDYHSELNMSSLELGDSALYFCASSAETGPNTEAFFGQGTRLTVV.

The rearrangement uses TRBV9 and TRBJ1-4; D is ambiguous. The CDR3 runs to 16 residues. V was pared by 0 bases and J by 0 bases, with 9 bases between. CDR1 and CDR2 from the germline V gene are SGDLS and YYNGEE. CDR3 protein: CASSVDATATNEKLFF. In DNA, the CDR3 is TGTGCCAGCAGCGTAGACGCGACTGCAACTAATGAAAAACTGTTTTTT. The entire variable domain, with the rest obtained from reference TRBV9 and TRBJ1-4, is as follows: DSGVTQTPKHLITATGQRVTLRCSPRSGDLSVYWYQQSLDQGLQFLIQYYNGEERAKGNILERFSAQQFPDLHSELNLSSLELGDSALYFCASSVDATATNEKLFFGSGTQLSVL.

CDR3 bases: TGTGCCAGCAGTTTAACAGGGGCGGCCTACGAGCAGTACTTC. Its protein product is CASSLTGAAYEQYF. This chain links TRBV27 with TRBJ2-7; 7 nucleotides align to TRBD1. This CDR3 has 14 amino acids. Losses at the gene ends were 2 bases for V and 2 bases for J; bases not matched to a gene: 3. The germline CDR1 and CDR2 sequences are MNHEY and SMNVEV (reference sequence).

The rearrangement links TRBV28 to TRBJ1-2, with a weak D call TRBD1 (5 bases). The germline V gene has CDR1 MDHEN and CDR2 SYDVKM. Trimming removed 5 bases from V and 0 bases from J, with 13 bases in between. The CDR3 covers 15 residues. DNA of the CDR3: TGTGCCAGCAGTACCCCGGGGGGAGCTAACTATGGCTACACCTTC. Amino acids: CASSTPGGANYGYTF.

This clone was observed a few times. The rearrangement joins TRBV5-6 to TRBJ1-2; maybe TRBD1 (6 bases). There are 15 residues in the CDR3. Germline V lookup: CDR1 SGHDT, CDR2 YYEEEE. V lost 4 bases to trimming and J lost 4 bases, with 17 bases between them. CDR3 loop: CASSEGGGTFYGYTF. CDR3 coding DNA: TGTGCCAGCAGCGAGGGGGGAGGGACATTCTATGGCTACACCTTC. Full variable domain (outside the CDR3, taken from reference TRBV5-6 and TRBJ1-2): DAGVTQSPTHLIKTRGQQVTLRCSPKSGHDTVSWYQQALGQGPQFIFQYYEEEERQRGNFPDRFSGHQFPNYSSELNVNALLLGDSALYLCASSEGGGTFYGYTFGSGTRLTVV.

This sequence joins TRBV7-9 and TRBJ2-7; 7 positions agree with TRBD2. Germline CDR1 SEHNR, CDR2 FQNEAQ (reference sequence). J lost 5 bases, V lost 4 bases, and 11 bases had no gene match. The CDR3 is 15 residues long. The CDR3 nucleotides read TGTGCCAGCAGCTCTCCAAGGGGACTATCGAACGAGCAGTACTTC. Its protein product is CASSSPRGLSNEQYF.